The 3 T cell receptor beta chains below all came from one sample that was sequenced in a study of vaccination and CD4 T cells after COVID-19. These TCRs are of unknown antigen specificity. Specified treatment: 10-day PBMC culture with coronavirus spike peptide pools or control peptides (ViraFEST assay). Harvesting of the unexposed donor's CD4+ T cells predated the COVID-19 pandemic (2011-2018). Sequenced with the Oncomine TCR Beta short-read assay was DNA taken from cultured CD4+ T cells. TCRdb re-called the PCR reads with MiXCR, one entry per CDR3 protein. The sample has several thousand distinct CDR3 sequences, roughly two fifths seen once. The sequencing sample was made of CD4+ T cells from blood, cultured in vitro. The receptors stem from a human donor in good health.

V and J are TRBV20-1 and TRBJ2-1, with TRBD2 matching 7 bases. V dropped 0 bases and J dropped 3; count of bases not matched to a gene: 8. This CDR3 is 16 amino acids long. The germline V gene encodes CDR1 DFQATT and CDR2 SNEGSKA (reference sequence). CDR3 region: CSARDLARGDYNEQFF. As DNA, the CDR3 is TGCAGTGCTAGAGATCTCGCCCGGGGGGACTACAATGAGCAGTTCTTC.

This clonotype was picked up a small number of times. This chain joins TRBV7-2 and TRBJ1-2; D is ambiguous. Germline values: CDR1 SGHTA, CDR2 FQGNSA. This CDR3 spans 16 amino acids. The V gene lost 1 base and the J gene lost 3 bases, with 15 bases spanning the gap. CDR3 nucleotide sequence: TGTGCCAGCAGCTTAGGAAAGGGTCGGGTCGACTATGGCTACACCTTC. As protein: CASSLGKGRVDYGYTF.

The chain employs TRBV6-5 and TRBJ2-7; no clear D gene. The CDR3 has 15 residues. The V end lost 2 bases, the J end lost 3 bases, and 14 bases lay between the germline ends. Per the germline V gene, CDR1 is MNHEY and CDR2 is SVGAGI. The DNA for the CDR3 is TGTGCCAGCAGTTACCGAGTAGGACGAGGCTACGAGCAGTACTTC. Translating gives CASSYRVGRGYEQYF.